This entry lists 15 T cell receptor beta chains sequenced from one sample in a study of blood T cell repertoires in COVID-19. Clones were read by immunoSEQ multiplex PCR, and TCRdb kept only the in-frame ones, dropping some. The data hold some 330,000 clones, with about 92% observed a single time. The specimen sequenced was PBMCs or T cells enriched from blood (not recorded which). Receptor source: a woman under 40 who had recovered from COVID-19.

This chain connects TRBV18 to TRBJ2-1, with 9 bases that match TRBD2. The CDR3 totals 14 residues. Losses at the gene ends were 8 bases for V and 8 bases for J; bases not matched to a gene: 10. The germline V gene encodes CDR1 KGHSH and CDR2 LQKENI. CDR3: CASPGTSYGDEQFF. In nucleotides, the CDR3 is TGTGCCAGCCCCGGGACTAGCTATGGGGATGAGCAGTTCTTC.

This CDR3 is CATFDARVRHEQYF. CDR3 nucleotide sequence: TGTGCCACTTTCGATGCGAGGGTGAGGCACGAGCAGTACTTC. The chain carries TRBV28 and TRBJ2-7, with a weak D call TRBD2 (5 bases). V lost 10 bases to trimming and J lost 5 bases, with 21 bases between them. Per germline, CDR1 MDHEN and CDR2 SYDVKM. This CDR3 region has 14 residues.

The genes are TRBV3-1 (or the pseudogene TRBV3-2) and TRBJ1-2; the D gene is possibly TRBD1 (5 bases). This CDR3 is 14 amino acids long. CDR1 and CDR2 from the germline V gene are LGHDT and YNNKEL (reference sequence). V was shortened by 1 base and J by 4 bases, with 10 bases between the two germline ends. The CDR3 DNA is TGTGCCAGCAGCCAAGGCAGGGCCCCCTATGGCTACACCTTC. As protein: CASSQGRAPYGYTF.

This chain joins TRBV9 and TRBJ2-5; TRBD2 matches at 7 bases. The germline V gene encodes CDR1 SGDLS and CDR2 YYNGEE. The CDR3 length is 14 residues. J was trimmed by 2 bases and V by 4 bases; bases with no gene match: 5. This chain's CDR3 is CASSTGGGQETQYF. The CDR3, as DNA: TGTGCCAGCAGCACGGGGGGAGGGCAAGAGACCCAGTACTTC.

This clone was counted only a few times. The J gene is TRBJ1-4, the V gene TRBV28; 7 nucleotides line up with TRBD1. The CDR3 is made up of 15 amino acids. The germline CDR1 and CDR2 sequences are MDHEN and SYDVKM. The V gene end was trimmed by 4 bases and the J gene end by 1 base; junction bases not matched to a gene: 3. CDR3 region: CASSSSGGTNEKLFF. CDR3 in DNA: TGTGCCAGCAGTTCATCAGGGGGAACTAATGAAAAACTGTTTTTT. Drawing the rest from reference TRBV28 and TRBJ1-4, the complete variable domain is DVKVTQSSRYLVKRTGEKVFLECVQDMDHENMFWYRQDPGLGLRLIYFSYDVKMKEKGDIPEGYSVSREKKERFSLILESASTNQTSMYLCASSSSGGTNEKLFFGSGTQLSVL.

The gene calls are TRBV7-9 and TRBJ1-1; 8 bases match TRBD1. V shed 6 bases and J 10 bases; nucleotides not matched to a gene: 10. The CDR3 consists of 13 residues. From germline, CDR1 is SEHNR and CDR2 FQNEAQ (reference sequence). DNA of the CDR3: TGTGCCAGCAGTACTCAGGGGGCGGAGGTAGCTTTCTTT. This translates into CASSTQGAEVAFF.

This clone was seen a single time. The rearrangement uses TRBV6-2 or TRBV6-3 and TRBJ2-3; a possible D gene is TRBD1 (5 bases). The V end was cut by 2 bases, the J end by 8 bases, with 8 bases between. The V gene's germline CDR1 is MNHEY and CDR2 SVGEGT. The CDR3 has 12 residues. CDR3 in amino acids: CASSYRGSTQYF. For the CDR3, the DNA is TGTGCCAGCAGTTACAGGGGAAGTACGCAGTATTTT.

The chain links TRBV12-3 or TRBV12-4 to TRBJ1-6; D is undetermined. CDR3 length: 13 amino acids. V shed 3 bases and J shed 13 bases, with 13 bases lying between them. CDR3 nucleotide sequence: TGTGCCAGCAGTTTGAACAGTCTCCTGCCCCTCCACTTT. Protein: CASSLNSLLPLHF.

The chain joins TRBV19 to TRBJ1-2; D not resolved. The CDR3 has 14 residues. With 0 bases removed from V and 4 bases from J, the gap between germline ends came to 9 bases. Germline CDR1 LNHDA, CDR2 SQIVND (reference sequence). This CDR3 reads CASSIEVGVYGYTF. The CDR3 nucleotides are TGTGCCAGTAGTATAGAGGTAGGAGTCTATGGCTACACCTTC.

The genes are TRBV5-1 and TRBJ2-7; 10 nucleotides line up with TRBD1. J was trimmed by 9 bases and V by 0 bases; bases with no gene match: 6. The CDR3 extends over 14 amino acids. CDR1 and CDR2 from the germline V gene are SGHRS and YFSETQ. The CDR3 DNA reads TGCGCCAGCAGCTTGGTGGGACAGGGGATGGGGCAGTACTTC. It encodes CASSLVGQGMGQYF. Combining the CDR3 with reference TRBV5-1 and TRBJ2-7 gives the whole variable domain KAGVTQTPRYLIKTRGQQVTLSCSPISGHRSVSWYQQTPGQGLQFLFEYFSETQRNKGNFPGRFSGRQFSNSRSEMNVSTLELGDSALYLCASSLVGQGMGQYFGPGTRLTVT.

This chain uses TRBV3-1 (or the pseudogene TRBV3-2) with TRBJ2-3; a possible D gene is TRBD2 (5 bases). Germline CDR1 LGHDT, CDR2 YNNKEL (reference sequence). V was cut by 3 bases and J by 5 bases, with 9 bases left in between. This CDR3 contains 13 residues. The CDR3 is CASSQEVGDTQYF. The CDR3, as DNA: TGTGCCAGCAGCCAGGAGGTGGGAGATACGCAGTATTTT.

The J gene is TRBJ1-2, the V gene TRBV21-1. TRBV21-1 is marked as a pseudogene. The CDR3 covers 14 residues. CDR3 coding DNA: TGTGCCAGCAGCAAAGAGGAGCGGAACTATGGCTACACCTTC. It codes for CASSKEERNYGYTF.

The rearrangement joins TRBV7-2 to TRBJ1-2, with no clear D. Per germline, CDR1 SGHTA and CDR2 FQGNSA. The CDR3 sequence is 14 residues long. Trimming took 2 bases from V and 8 from J, leaving 15 bases between them. CDR3 sequence (DNA): TGTGCCAGCAGCTTACCCCAAATGGGGAGAGGCTACACCTTC. This sequence encodes CASSLPQMGRGYTF.

V and J are TRBV27 and TRBJ2-7; a weak D match, TRBD2 (6 bases). In germline, CDR1 is MNHEY, CDR2 SMNVEV (reference sequence). This CDR3 spans 14 amino acids. Deletions cut 3 bases from V and 0 bases from J, with 9 bases between. Here the CDR3 reads CASSLDGSSYEQYF. The CDR3 DNA reads TGTGCCAGCAGTTTGGACGGGAGCTCCTACGAGCAGTACTTC.

The CDR3 loop reads CASRSAGTGAYEQYF. DNA of the CDR3: TGTGCCAGCAGATCTGCCGGGACAGGGGCTTACGAGCAGTACTTC. This chain connects TRBV7-2 to TRBJ2-7, with TRBD1 matching over 10 bases. Unmatched junction bases numbered 9, after V lost 6 bases and J lost 4 bases. The CDR3 has 15 residues. Germline assignment: CDR1 SGHTA and CDR2 FQGNSA.